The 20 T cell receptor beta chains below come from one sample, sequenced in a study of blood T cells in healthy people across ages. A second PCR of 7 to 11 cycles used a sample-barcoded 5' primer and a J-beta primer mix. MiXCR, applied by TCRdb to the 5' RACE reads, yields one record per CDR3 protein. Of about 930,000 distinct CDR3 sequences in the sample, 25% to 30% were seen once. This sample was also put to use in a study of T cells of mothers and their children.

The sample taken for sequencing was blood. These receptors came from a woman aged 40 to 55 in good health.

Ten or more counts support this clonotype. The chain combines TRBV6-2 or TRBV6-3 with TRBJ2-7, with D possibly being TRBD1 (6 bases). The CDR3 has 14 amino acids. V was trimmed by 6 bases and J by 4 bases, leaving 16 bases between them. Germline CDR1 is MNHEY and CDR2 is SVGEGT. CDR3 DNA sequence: TGTGCCAGCAGCCGGGACAACAATTTTTACGAGCAGTACTTC. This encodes CASSRDNNFYEQYF.

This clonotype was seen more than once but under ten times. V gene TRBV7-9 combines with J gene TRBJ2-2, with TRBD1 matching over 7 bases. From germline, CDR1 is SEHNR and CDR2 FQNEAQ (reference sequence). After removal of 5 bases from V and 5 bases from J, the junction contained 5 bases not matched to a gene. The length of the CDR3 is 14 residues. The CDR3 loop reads CASSRDSITGELFF. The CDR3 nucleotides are TGTGCCAGCAGCAGGGACAGCATTACCGGGGAGCTGTTTTTT.

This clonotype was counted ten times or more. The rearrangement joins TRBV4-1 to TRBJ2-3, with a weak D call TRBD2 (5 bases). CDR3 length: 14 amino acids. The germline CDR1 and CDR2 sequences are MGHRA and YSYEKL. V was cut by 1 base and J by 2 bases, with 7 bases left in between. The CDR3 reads CASSQVEVTDTQYF. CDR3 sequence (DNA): TGCGCCAGCAGCCAAGTGGAGGTCACAGATACGCAGTATTTT.

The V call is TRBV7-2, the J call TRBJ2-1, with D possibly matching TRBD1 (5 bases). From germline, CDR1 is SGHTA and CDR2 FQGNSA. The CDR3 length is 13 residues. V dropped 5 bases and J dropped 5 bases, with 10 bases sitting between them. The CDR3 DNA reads TGTGCCAGCAGCCACTCCAGGGACAATGAGCAGTTCTTC. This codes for CASSHSRDNEQFF.

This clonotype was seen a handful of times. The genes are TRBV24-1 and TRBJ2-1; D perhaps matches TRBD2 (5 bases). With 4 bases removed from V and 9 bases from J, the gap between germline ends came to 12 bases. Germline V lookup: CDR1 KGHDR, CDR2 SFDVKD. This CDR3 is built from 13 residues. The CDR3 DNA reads TGTGCCACCAGTGAGGACTCTCTCACTGAGCAGTTCTTC. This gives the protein CATSEDSLTEQFF.

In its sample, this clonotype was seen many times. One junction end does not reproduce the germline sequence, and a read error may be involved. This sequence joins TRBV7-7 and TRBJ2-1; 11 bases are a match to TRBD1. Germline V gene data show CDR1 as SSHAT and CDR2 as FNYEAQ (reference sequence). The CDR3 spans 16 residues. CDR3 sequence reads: CASSSLSGTGGDEQFF. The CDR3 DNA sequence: TGTGCTAGCAGCTCGTTAAGCGGGACAGGGGGGGATGAGCAGTTCTTC.

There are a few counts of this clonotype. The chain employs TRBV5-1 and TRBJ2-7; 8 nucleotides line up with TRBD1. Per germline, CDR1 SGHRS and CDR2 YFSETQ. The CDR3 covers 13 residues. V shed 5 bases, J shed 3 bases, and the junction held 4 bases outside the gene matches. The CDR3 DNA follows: TGCGCCAGCAGACCGGACAGGGACTACGAGCAGTACTTC. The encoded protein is CASRPDRDYEQYF.

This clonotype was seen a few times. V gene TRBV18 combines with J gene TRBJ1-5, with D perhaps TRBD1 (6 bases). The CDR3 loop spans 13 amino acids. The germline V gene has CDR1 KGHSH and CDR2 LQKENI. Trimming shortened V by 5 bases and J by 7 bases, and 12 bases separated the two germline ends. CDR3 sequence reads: CASSAVGAQPQHF. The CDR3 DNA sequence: TGTGCCAGCTCAGCGGTGGGGGCCCAGCCCCAGCATTTT.

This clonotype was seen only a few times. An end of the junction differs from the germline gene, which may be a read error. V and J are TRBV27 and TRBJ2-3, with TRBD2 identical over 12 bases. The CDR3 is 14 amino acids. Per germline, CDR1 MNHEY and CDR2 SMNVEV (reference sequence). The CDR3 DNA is TGTGCCAGCAGACTAGCGGGGGGTGCAGATGCGCAGTATTTT. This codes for CASRLAGGADAQYF.

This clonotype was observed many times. CDR3 amino acids: CSARSRQGIMSNSPLHF. The CDR3 DNA is TGCAGTGCTAGATCAAGACAGGGTATAATGTCTAATTCACCCCTCCACTTT. The V call is TRBV20-1, the J call TRBJ1-6; 7 nucleotides agree with TRBD1. V lost 2 bases to trimming and J lost 6 bases; unmatched junction nucleotides: 13. The CDR3 is made up of 17 amino acids. CDR1 DFQATT and CDR2 SNEGSKA come from the germline V gene (reference sequence).

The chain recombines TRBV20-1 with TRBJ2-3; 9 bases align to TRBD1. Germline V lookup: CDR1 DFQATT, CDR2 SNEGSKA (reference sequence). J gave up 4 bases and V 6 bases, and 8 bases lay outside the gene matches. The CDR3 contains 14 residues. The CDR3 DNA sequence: TGCAGTGCAGCCCGGACAGGGGAGGCAGATACGCAGTATTTT. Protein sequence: CSAARTGEADTQYF.

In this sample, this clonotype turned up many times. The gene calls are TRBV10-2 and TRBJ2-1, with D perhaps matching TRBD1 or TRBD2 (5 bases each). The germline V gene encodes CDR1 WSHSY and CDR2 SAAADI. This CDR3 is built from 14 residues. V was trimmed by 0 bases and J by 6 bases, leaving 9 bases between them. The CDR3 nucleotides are TGCGCCAGCAGTGAGTCGGGGGTAGGCAATGAGCAGTTCTTC. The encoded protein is CASSESGVGNEQFF.

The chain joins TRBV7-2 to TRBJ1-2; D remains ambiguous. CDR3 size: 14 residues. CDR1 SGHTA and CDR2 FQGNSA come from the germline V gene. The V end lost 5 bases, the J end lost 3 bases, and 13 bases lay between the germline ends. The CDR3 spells CASSTTTQHYGYTF. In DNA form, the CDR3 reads TGTGCCAGCAGCACCACGACACAGCACTATGGCTACACCTTC. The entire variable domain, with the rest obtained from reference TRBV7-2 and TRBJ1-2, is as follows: GAGVSQSPSNKVTEKGKDVELRCDPISGHTALYWYRQSLGQGLEFLIYFQGNSAPDKSGLPSDRFSAERTGGSVSTLTIQRTQQEDSAVYLCASSTTTQHYGYTFGSGTRLTVV.

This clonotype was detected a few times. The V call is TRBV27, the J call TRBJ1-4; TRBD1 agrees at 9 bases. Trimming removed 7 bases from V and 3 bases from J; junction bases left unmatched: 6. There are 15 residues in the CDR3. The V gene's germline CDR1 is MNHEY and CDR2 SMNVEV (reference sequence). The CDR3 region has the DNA TGTGCCAGCAACCTACAGGGGGCGCCTAATGAAAAACTGTTTTTT. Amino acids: CASNLQGAPNEKLFF.

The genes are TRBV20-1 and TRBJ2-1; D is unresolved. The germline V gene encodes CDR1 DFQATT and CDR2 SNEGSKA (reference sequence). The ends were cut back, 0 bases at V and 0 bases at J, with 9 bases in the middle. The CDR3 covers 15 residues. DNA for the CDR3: TGCAGTGCTAGAGATATGGCGAGCTCCTACAATGAGCAGTTCTTC. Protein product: CSARDMASSYNEQFF.

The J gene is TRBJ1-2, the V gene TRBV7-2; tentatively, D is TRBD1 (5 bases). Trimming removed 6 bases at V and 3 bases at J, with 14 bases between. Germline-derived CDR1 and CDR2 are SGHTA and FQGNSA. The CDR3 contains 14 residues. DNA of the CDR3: TGTGCCAGCAGTTTGGGGCGACCGTACTATGGCTACACCTTC. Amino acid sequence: CASSLGRPYYGYTF.

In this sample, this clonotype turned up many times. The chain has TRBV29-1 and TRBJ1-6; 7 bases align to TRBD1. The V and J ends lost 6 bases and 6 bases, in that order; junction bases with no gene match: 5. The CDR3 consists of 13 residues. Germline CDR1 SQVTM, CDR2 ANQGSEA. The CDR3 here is CSVRQGPNSPLHF. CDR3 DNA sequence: TGCAGCGTCAGACAGGGCCCTAATTCACCCCTCCACTTT.

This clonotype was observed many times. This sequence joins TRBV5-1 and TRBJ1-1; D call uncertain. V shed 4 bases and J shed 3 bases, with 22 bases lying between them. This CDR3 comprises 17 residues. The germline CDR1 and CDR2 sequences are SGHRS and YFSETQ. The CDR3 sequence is CASSPGDKGIRYTEAFF. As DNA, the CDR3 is TGCGCCAGCAGCCCCGGAGATAAGGGAATACGGTACACTGAAGCTTTCTTT.

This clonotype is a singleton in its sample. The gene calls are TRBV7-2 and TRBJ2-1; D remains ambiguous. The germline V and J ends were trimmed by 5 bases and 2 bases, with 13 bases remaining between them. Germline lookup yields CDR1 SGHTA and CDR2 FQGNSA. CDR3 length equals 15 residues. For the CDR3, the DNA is TGTGCCAGCAGCCCCCGACGGATCGCCTACAATGAGCAGTTCTTC. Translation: CASSPRRIAYNEQFF.

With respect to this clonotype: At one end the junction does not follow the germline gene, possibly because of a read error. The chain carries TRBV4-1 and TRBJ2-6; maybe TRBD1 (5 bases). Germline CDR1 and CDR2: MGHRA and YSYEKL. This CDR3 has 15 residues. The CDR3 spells CASSPQGYEANVRTF. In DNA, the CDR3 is TGCGCCAGCAGCCCTCAGGGTTATGAGGCCAACGTCCGGACTTTC.